This T cell receptor beta chain was obtained from a study of shared clonotypes between healthy human individuals. This clone has more than one count but fewer than ten. TCRdb's table, derived via immunoSEQ multiplex PCR, lists solely in-frame clones and lacks some. Counted here are a few hundred thousand clones, about 80% occurring once; the ten biggest clones make up 12%. The TCR originated in a woman aged 40 to 55 in good health. Some clones in this sample may be carry-over from other donors' samples. The sequencing input was PBMCs.

CDR3: CASSLVRERKLFF. DNA for the CDR3: TGTGCCAGCAGCTTAGTCAGGGAACGAAAACTGTTTTTT. The chain carries TRBV7-2 and TRBJ1-4; TRBD1 might be the D (5 bases). Germline CDR1 and CDR2: SGHTA and FQGNSA. V lost 1 base and J 10 bases, leaving 10 bases between the germline ends. The CDR3 loop spans 13 amino acids. The entire variable domain, with the rest obtained from reference TRBV7-2 and TRBJ1-4, is as follows: GAGVSQSPSNKVTEKGKDVELRCDPISGHTALYWYRQSLGQGLEFLIYFQGNSAPDKSGLPSDRFSAERTGGSVSTLTIQRTQQEDSAVYLCASSLVRERKLFFGSGTQLSVL.